Detailed here is one TCR beta chain. Its antigen is currently unknown. The CDR3 runs 21 residues. CDR1 and CDR2 (germline): SGHVS, FQNEAQ. The TRB libraries of cDNA were built by UMI-labeled 5' RACE. TCRdb re-called the 5' RACE reads and shows each CDR3 protein once, DNA omitted. The specimen's table records nearly 90,000 distinct CDR3 sequences. This entry is derived from a study of CXCR3-negative and CXCR3-positive naive CD8 T cells. For the study at large: Each library held about 1.5 +/- 0.3 million TRB reads, 120 million to 150 million in total.

Overall study findings and caveats: Naive CXCR3-negative cells resembled naive CXCR3-positive cells in TRBV-TRBJ usage; memory cells differed. Against CXCR3-negative naive cells, CXCR3-positive naive cells showed more hydrophobic TRB CDR3s. Comparably high diversity marked both naive subsets, whereas memory CD8+ cells had much lower diversity.

The J gene is TRBJ2-3, the V gene TRBV7-8; TCRdb gives TRBD2 as the D gene, but with no DNA this cannot be confirmed. Sequences were obtained from naive CXCR3+ CD8+ T cells from blood. Documented subset: CD45RO-CCR7+CD27+CD95- naive CD8+ T cells expressing CXCR3 (TNR3+). The receptor comes from a human donor in good health. Some clones in this sample may be carry-over from other donors' samples. The CDR3 spells CASSPYPGLAGLHHGTDTQYF. The full variable domain, its missing parts supplied by reference TRBV7-8 and TRBJ2-3, is GAGVSQSPRYKVAKRGQDVALRCDPISGHVSLFWYQQALGQGPEFLTYFQNEAQLDKSGLPSDRFFAERPEGSVSTLKIQRTQQEDSAVYLCASSPYPGLAGLHHGTDTQYFGPGTRLTVL.